This passage covers 5 T cell receptor beta chains from one sample sequenced in a study of blood T cell repertoires in COVID-19. The assay was immunoSEQ multiplex PCR, and TCRdb's table has in-frame clones only and misses some. The sample has some 150,000 clones, about 73% seen once. Sequenced: peripheral blood. Receptors originate from a man of 80 years or more with acute or convalescent COVID-19.

This sequence joins TRBV6-1 and TRBJ1-1, with D unresolved. The germline gives CDR1 MNHNS, CDR2 SASEGT. The CDR3 is made up of 14 amino acids. Trimming took off 1 base at V and 1 base at J, with 7 bases between the two ends. CDR3 sequence: CASSEGHRNTEAFF. In DNA, the CDR3 is TGTGCCAGCAGTGAAGGGCACCGGAACACTGAAGCTTTCTTT.

The chain recombines TRBV27 with TRBJ2-1, with 10 positions matching TRBD2. V trimming: 6 bases; J trimming: 6 bases; junction bases outside the gene matches: 11. There are 16 residues in the CDR3. CDR1 and CDR2 (germline): MNHEY, SMNVEV (reference sequence). The CDR3 sequence: CASSPLAGGTSNEQFF. Written as DNA, the CDR3 is TGTGCCAGCAGCCCATTAGCGGGGGGTACCTCCAATGAGCAGTTCTTC.

The chain joins TRBV5-1 to TRBJ1-2; 10 nucleotides line up with TRBD1. The germline V gene has CDR1 SGHRS and CDR2 YFSETQ. V shed 4 bases and J 1 base; nucleotides not matched to a gene: 7. The CDR3 contains 16 residues. Here the CDR3 DNA reads TGCGCCAGCAGCAGGGACAGGGGAGAAGATAACTATGGCTACACCTTC. Translated, it gives CASSRDRGEDNYGYTF. Based on the CDR3 plus reference TRBV5-1 and TRBJ1-2, the full variable domain is KAGVTQTPRYLIKTRGQQVTLSCSPISGHRSVSWYQQTPGQGLQFLFEYFSETQRNKGNFPGRFSGRQFSNSRSEMNVSTLELGDSALYLCASSRDRGEDNYGYTFGSGTRLTVV.

This clone was detected a few times. This chain's CDR3 is CASSLVAGPGELFF. CDR3 DNA: TGCGCCAGCAGCTTGGTTGCAGGGCCCGGGGAGCTGTTTTTT. The gene calls are TRBV5-1 and TRBJ2-2, with a tentative D call TRBD1 (5 bases). This CDR3 is built from 14 residues. Germline CDR1 and CDR2: SGHRS and YFSETQ. Between the trimmed V and J ends, which lost 0 bases and 6 bases, there was a span of 9 bases.

The chain has TRBV6-6 and TRBJ2-3; 7 nucleotides align to TRBD1. Germline trimming cut 4 bases from V and 0 bases from J; bases unmatched to any gene: 1. CDR3 length: 14 residues. Germline V gene lookup returns CDR1 MNHNY and CDR2 SVGAGI (reference sequence). The CDR3 here is CASSWDSSTDTQYF. CDR3 nucleotides: TGTGCCAGCAGTTGGGACAGTAGCACAGATACGCAGTATTTT.